Listed below are T cell receptor beta chains from one sample, sequenced in a study of CD8 T cells in ankylosing spondylitis. TCRdb reanalysed the 5' RACE reads using MiXCR and keeps one entry per CDR3 protein. Here the sample spans 150,000 or so distinct CDR3 sequences, 9.8% being singletons. Source material: blood, either unsorted or a sorted T cell fraction (not recorded which). These receptors were collected from a female donor with ankylosing spondylitis or in good health (not recorded which). Each CDR3 is given with its conserved first and last residue.

j_gene: TRBJ2-3; v_gene: TRBV2; CDR3aa: CASSEKGIRTDTQYF
j_gene: TRBJ2-1; v_gene: TRBV10-3; CDR3aa: CAIRTSGSSNEQFF
j_gene: TRBJ2-3; v_gene: TRBV5-6; CDR3aa: CASSSGDGTDTQYF
j_gene: TRBJ2-1; v_gene: TRBV12-3/TRBV12-4; CDR3aa: CASKRGGTYNEQFF
j_gene: TRBJ2-5; v_gene: TRBV27; CDR3aa: CASSSPGLQETQYF
j_gene: TRBJ2-7; v_gene: TRBV6-5; CDR3aa: CASSYSEGYYEQYF
j_gene: TRBJ1-2; v_gene: TRBV29-1; CDR3aa: CSVARQYGYTF
j_gene: TRBJ2-7; v_gene: TRBV4-3; CDR3aa: CASSQDGTSHEQYF
j_gene: TRBJ1-2; v_gene: TRBV15; CDR3aa: CATSSEGQGLYGYTF
j_gene: TRBJ2-7; v_gene: TRBV2; CDR3aa: CAREAGKGSYEQYF
j_gene: TRBJ2-1; v_gene: TRBV9; CDR3aa: CASSAVAGGSNEQFF
j_gene: TRBJ2-2; v_gene: TRBV5-1; CDR3aa: CASSFRQGRTGELFF
j_gene: TRBJ1-1; v_gene: TRBV20-1; CDR3aa: CSARGTEMNTEAFF
j_gene: TRBJ2-3; v_gene: TRBV11-2; CDR3aa: CASTPSGREVDTQYF
j_gene: TRBJ2-2; v_gene: TRBV4-3; CDR3aa: CASSQDQSRGGGELFF
j_gene: TRBJ1-5; v_gene: TRBV12-3/TRBV12-4; CDR3aa: CASSSEEHARQPQHF
j_gene: TRBJ2-7; v_gene: TRBV20-1; CDR3aa: CSAFVSGAYEQYF
j_gene: TRBJ2-5; v_gene: TRBV20-1; CDR3aa: CSARDLSGLRGETQYF
j_gene: TRBJ1-2; v_gene: TRBV9; CDR3aa: CASSGVADLNYGYTF
j_gene: TRBJ2-3; v_gene: TRBV11-2; CDR3aa: CASSLGAGTDTQYF
j_gene: TRBJ1-6; v_gene: TRBV6-4; CDR3aa: CARPGQVNSPLHF
j_gene: TRBJ2-1; v_gene: TRBV6-1; CDR3aa: CASRHTRTPSSYNEQFF
j_gene: TRBJ2-1; v_gene: TRBV20-1; CDR3aa: CSAREAGGTYNEQFF
j_gene: TRBJ2-5; v_gene: TRBV15; CDR3aa: CATSSLPPTSGPETQYF
j_gene: TRBJ2-3; v_gene: TRBV11-2; CDR3aa: CASSPPGLHTQYF
j_gene: TRBJ1-1; v_gene: TRBV4-1; CDR3aa: CASSPLGVNTEAFF
j_gene: TRBJ2-7; v_gene: TRBV4-3; CDR3aa: CASSQGRQGISYEQYF
j_gene: TRBJ2-7; v_gene: TRBV10-3; CDR3aa: CAISDSNAYEQYF
j_gene: TRBJ2-1; v_gene: TRBV5-6; CDR3aa: CASSLGLAVWEQFF
j_gene: TRBJ2-7; v_gene: TRBV20-1; CDR3aa: CSAPRGSYEQYF
j_gene: TRBJ1-6; v_gene: TRBV9; CDR3aa: CASSVDSPDTVNSPLHF
j_gene: TRBJ1-2; v_gene: TRBV6-1; CDR3aa: CASRARGVREQPGYTF
j_gene: TRBJ2-1; v_gene: TRBV7-9; CDR3aa: CASGLEGQGPDEQFF
j_gene: TRBJ2-7; v_gene: TRBV28; CDR3aa: CASSLLRRYEQYF
j_gene: TRBJ2-1; v_gene: TRBV11-2; CDR3aa: CASSRPGTSPQFF
j_gene: TRBJ2-4; v_gene: TRBV10-3; CDR3aa: CAISESGIQYF
j_gene: TRBJ2-7; v_gene: TRBV2; CDR3aa: CASRSDDEQYF
j_gene: TRBJ1-2; v_gene: TRBV1; CDR3aa: CTSSQDQGQGEDGYTF
j_gene: TRBJ2-1; v_gene: TRBV12-3/TRBV12-4; CDR3aa: CASSFGLAGLYNEQFF
j_gene: TRBJ2-7; v_gene: TRBV9; CDR3aa: CASSVGAGLAYEQYF
j_gene: TRBJ2-3; v_gene: TRBV28; CDR3aa: CAISRGLTDTQYF
j_gene: TRBJ2-3; v_gene: TRBV3-1; CDR3aa: CASSQQEDTQYF
j_gene: TRBJ1-2; v_gene: TRBV4-3; CDR3aa: CASSQGRGEGYTF
j_gene: TRBJ1-1; v_gene: TRBV6-1; CDR3aa: CASRPRTGGAWPEAFF
j_gene: TRBJ1-1; v_gene: TRBV7-9; CDR3aa: CASSLITEAFF
j_gene: TRBJ1-5; v_gene: TRBV6-1; CDR3aa: CASSELADQPQHF
j_gene: TRBJ1-1; v_gene: TRBV27; CDR3aa: CASLGQGNTEAFF
j_gene: TRBJ2-1; v_gene: TRBV6-5; CDR3aa: CASSYTAGGAESYNEQFF
j_gene: TRBJ1-6; v_gene: TRBV27; CDR3aa: CASRWARGALHF
j_gene: TRBJ1-2; v_gene: TRBV7-9; CDR3aa: CASSLELWGTHGYTF
j_gene: TRBJ2-1; v_gene: TRBV12-3/TRBV12-4; CDR3aa: CATSGVINEQFF
j_gene: TRBJ1-1; v_gene: TRBV25-1; CDR3aa: CASTPLQGVNTEAFF
j_gene: TRBJ2-2; v_gene: TRBV18; CDR3aa: CASSLQRPGQVNTGELFF
j_gene: TRBJ2-3; v_gene: TRBV3-1; CDR3aa: CASSHPSTDTQYF
j_gene: TRBJ2-3; v_gene: TRBV29-1; CDR3aa: CSVGGLASSDTQYF
j_gene: TRBJ2-7; v_gene: TRBV3-1; CDR3aa: CASGEAGALPEQYF
j_gene: TRBJ2-1; v_gene: TRBV13; CDR3aa: CASSSGTMGNEQFF